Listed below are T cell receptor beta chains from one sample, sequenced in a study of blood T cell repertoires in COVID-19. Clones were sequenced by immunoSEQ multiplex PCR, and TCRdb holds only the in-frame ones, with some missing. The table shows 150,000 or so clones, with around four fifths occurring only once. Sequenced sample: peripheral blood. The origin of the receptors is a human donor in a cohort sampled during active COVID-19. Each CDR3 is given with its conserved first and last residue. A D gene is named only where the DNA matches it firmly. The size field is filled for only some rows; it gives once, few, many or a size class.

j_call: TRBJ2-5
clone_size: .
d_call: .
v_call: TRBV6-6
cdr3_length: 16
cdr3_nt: TGTGCCAGCAGTTACGGGGGCCTAGAACCACAAGAGACCCAGTACTTC
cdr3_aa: CASSYGGLEPQETQYF

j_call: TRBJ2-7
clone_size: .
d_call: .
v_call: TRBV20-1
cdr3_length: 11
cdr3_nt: TGCAGTGGCGGCCCAGGGTACGAGCAGTACTTC
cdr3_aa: CSGGPGYEQYF

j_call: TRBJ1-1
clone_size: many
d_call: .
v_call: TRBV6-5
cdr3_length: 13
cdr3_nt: TGTGCCACCTGGCCAGGGGTCAACACTGAAGCTTTCTTT
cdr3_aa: CATWPGVNTEAFF

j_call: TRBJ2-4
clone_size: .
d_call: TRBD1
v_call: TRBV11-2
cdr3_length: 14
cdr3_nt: TGTGCCAGCAGCGACCCGGGACAGGGGAACATTCAGTACTTC
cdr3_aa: CASSDPGQGNIQYF

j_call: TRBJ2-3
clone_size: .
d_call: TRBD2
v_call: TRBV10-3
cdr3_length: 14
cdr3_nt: TGTGCCATCAGTGACGCGGGGGGGCAAGAGACGCAGTATTTT
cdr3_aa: CAISDAGGQETQYF

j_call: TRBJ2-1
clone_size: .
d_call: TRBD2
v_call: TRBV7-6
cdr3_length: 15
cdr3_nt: TGTGCCAGCAGTTCAAGGACTAGCGGGGGGATTGAGCAGTTCTTC
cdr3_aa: CASSSRTSGGIEQFF

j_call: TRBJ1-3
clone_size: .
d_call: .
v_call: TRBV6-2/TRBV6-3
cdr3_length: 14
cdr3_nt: TGTGCCAGCAGTTACCCAGACAGTGGAAACACCATATATTTT
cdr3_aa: CASSYPDSGNTIYF

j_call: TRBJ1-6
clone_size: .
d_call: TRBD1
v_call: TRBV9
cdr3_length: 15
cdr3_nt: TGTGCCAGCAGCTCCACCGGGACAGGGGATTCACCCCTCCACTTT
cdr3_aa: CASSSTGTGDSPLHF

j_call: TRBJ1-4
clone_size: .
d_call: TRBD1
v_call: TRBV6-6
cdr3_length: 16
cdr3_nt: TGTGCCAGCAGACCCGACAGGGGACAGACTAATGAAAAACTGTTTTTT
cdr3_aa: CASRPDRGQTNEKLFF

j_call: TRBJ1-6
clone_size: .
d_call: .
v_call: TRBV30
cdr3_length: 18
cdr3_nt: TGTGCCTGGAGGAAGGGGAACTGGGACTTCCACGGCAATTCACCCCTCCACTTT
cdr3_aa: CAWRKGNWDFHGNSPLHF

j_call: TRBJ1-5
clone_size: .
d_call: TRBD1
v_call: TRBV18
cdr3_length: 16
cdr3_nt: TGTGCCAGCTCACCACTGAGACAGGGGTCAAATCAGCCCCAGCATTTT
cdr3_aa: CASSPLRQGSNQPQHF

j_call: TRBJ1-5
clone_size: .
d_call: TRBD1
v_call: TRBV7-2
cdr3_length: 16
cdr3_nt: TGTGCCAGCAGCTTAGTCTTGGGACAGGGCAATCAGCCCCAGCATTTT
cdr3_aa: CASSLVLGQGNQPQHF

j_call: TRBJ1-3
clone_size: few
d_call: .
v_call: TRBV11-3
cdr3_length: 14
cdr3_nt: TGTGCCAGCAGCTTAACGGGGTCTGGAAACACCATATATTTT
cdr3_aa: CASSLTGSGNTIYF

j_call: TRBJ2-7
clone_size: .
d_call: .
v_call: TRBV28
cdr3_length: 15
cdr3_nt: TGTGCCAGCAGTTTACCCCACAGGGTCTTGGGCGAGCAGTACTTC
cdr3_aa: CASSLPHRVLGEQYF

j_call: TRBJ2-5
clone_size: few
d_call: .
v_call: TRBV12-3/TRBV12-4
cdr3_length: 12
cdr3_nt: TGTGCCAGCAGTTTCCGGGAACAGACCCAGTACTTC
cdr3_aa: CASSFREQTQYF

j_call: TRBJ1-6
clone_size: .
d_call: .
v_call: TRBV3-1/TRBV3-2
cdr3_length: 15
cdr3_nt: TGTGCCAGCAGCCCGACAGCTCCGGCAAATTCACCCCTCCACTTT
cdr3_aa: CASSPTAPANSPLHF

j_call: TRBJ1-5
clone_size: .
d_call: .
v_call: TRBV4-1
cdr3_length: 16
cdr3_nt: TGCGCCAGCAGCCGACCCCACGCAGGGGATGATCAGCCCCAGCATTTT
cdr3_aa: CASSRPHAGDDQPQHF

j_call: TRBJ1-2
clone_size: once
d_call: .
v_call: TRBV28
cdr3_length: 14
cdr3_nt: TGTGCCAGCACCGGGCAGGGCGCCTCGTATGGCTACACCTTC
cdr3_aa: CASTGQGASYGYTF

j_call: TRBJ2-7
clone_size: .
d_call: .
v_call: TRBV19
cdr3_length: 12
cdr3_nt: TGTGCCAGTAGCCGGGACACTTACGAGCAGTACTTC
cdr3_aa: CASSRDTYEQYF

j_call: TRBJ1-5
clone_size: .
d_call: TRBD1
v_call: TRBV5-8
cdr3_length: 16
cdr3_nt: TGTGCCAGCAGCTTGGGGGACAGGGGGTTCAATCAGCCCCAGCATTTT
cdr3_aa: CASSLGDRGFNQPQHF

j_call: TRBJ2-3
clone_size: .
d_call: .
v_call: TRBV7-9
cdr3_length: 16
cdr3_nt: TGTGCCAGCAGCAGGGGGGGACACCGGAACACAGATACGCAGTATTTT
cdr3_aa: CASSRGGHRNTDTQYF

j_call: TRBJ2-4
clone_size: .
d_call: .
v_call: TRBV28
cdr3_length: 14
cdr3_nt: TGTGCCAGCAGTTTACGGGGAAAAGCGGACATTCAGTACTTC
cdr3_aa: CASSLRGKADIQYF

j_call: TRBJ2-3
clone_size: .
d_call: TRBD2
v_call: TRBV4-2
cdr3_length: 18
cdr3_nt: TGTGCCAGCAGCCTGCTAGCGGGGGGTGATTCTAGCACAGATACGCAGTATTTT
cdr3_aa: CASSLLAGGDSSTDTQYF

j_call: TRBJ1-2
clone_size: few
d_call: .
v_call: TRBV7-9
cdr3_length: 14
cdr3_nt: TGTGCCAGCAGCTTCGGGGGAGCTAACTATGGCTACACCTTC
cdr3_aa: CASSFGGANYGYTF